This T cell receptor (beta chain) came from a study of graft-versus-host responses after intestinal transplantation. Whole-study context: Transplants were multivisceral, liver-intestinal, or isolated intestinal. Overall study results and limits: With peak circulating GvH clone levels came an association with early post-transplant HvG declines. Recipient bone marrow held GvH clones, some seen earlier in ileum or blood.

Remarks on this clone: Its antigen is not known.

V gave up 1 base and J gave up 9 bases, with 7 bases separating them. Germline V lookup: CDR1 SEHNR, CDR2 FQNEAQ (reference sequence). CDR3 length: 12 amino acids. Profiling relied on immunoSEQ multiplex PCR, and the TCRdb table lists in-frame clones only, not all of them. The sample carries about 93,000 clones, just under 95% recorded once. V usage is TRBV7-9 and J usage is TRBJ2-4, with D perhaps TRBD2 (5 bases). Material: unstimulated CD8+ T cells sorted from spleen or lymph node cells, obtained before intestinal transplant. This receptor was identified in a human donor who received an intestinal transplant. CDR3 sequence reads: CASSLEEGIQYF. Written as DNA, the CDR3 is TGTGCCAGCAGCTTAGAAGAGGGCATTCAGTACTTC.